This T cell receptor beta chain was profiled in a study of CD8 T cells in ankylosing spondylitis. General study results and limits: What appeared characteristic of ankylosing spondylitis blood was a TCR beta motif of eight highly homologous variants. Reportedly, significant enrichment of disease-linked clones occurred in matched ankylosing spondylitis synovial fluid.

This CDR3 region has 12 residues. V lost 1 base and J 4 bases, leaving 5 bases between the germline ends. Scientists made TCR beta libraries using quantitative 5'-RACE with molecular barcodes. TCRdb re-called the 5' RACE reads with MiXCR, one entry per CDR3 protein. The sample records 250,000 to 350,000 distinct CDR3 sequences, 6.5% to 10% being singletons. The table lists this clonotype with a few counts. Its antigen is still unknown. The chain joins TRBV12-3 or TRBV12-4 to TRBJ2-7; no reliable D call. The TCR sequence derives from a male donor with ankylosing spondylitis. The sequencing input was blood, either unsorted or a sorted T cell fraction (not recorded which). CDR3 nucleotides: TGTGCCAGCAGTTTAGGACATTACGAGCAGTACTTC. This codes for CASSLGHYEQYF.